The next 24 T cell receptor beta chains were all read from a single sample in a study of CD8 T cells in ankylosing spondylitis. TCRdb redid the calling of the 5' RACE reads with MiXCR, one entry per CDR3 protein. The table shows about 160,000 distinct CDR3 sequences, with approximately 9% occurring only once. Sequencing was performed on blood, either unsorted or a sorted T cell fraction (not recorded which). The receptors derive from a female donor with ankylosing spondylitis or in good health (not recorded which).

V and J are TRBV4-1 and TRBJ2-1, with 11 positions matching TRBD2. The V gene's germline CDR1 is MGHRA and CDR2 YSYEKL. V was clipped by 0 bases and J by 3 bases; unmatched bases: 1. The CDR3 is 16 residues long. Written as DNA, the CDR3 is TGCGCCAGCAGCCAAGAGGGACTAGCGGACTACAATGAGCAGTTCTTC. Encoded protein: CASSQEGLADYNEQFF.

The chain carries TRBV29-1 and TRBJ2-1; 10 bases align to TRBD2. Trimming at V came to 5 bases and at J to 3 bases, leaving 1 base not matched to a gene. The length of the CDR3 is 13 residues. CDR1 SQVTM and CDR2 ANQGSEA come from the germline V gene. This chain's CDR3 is CSVSGRVYNEQFF. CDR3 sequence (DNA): TGCAGCGTTAGCGGGAGGGTCTACAATGAGCAGTTCTTC.

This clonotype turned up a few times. The CDR3 region is CASSPLGVGKETQYF. As DNA, the CDR3 is TGTGCCAGCAGCCCATTGGGGGTTGGAAAAGAGACCCAGTACTTC. The genes are TRBV7-2 and TRBJ2-5, with D tentatively TRBD1 or TRBD2 (5 bases each). The CDR3 sequence is 15 residues long. Germline V lookup: CDR1 SGHTA, CDR2 FQGNSA. With 5 bases removed from V and 3 bases from J, the gap between germline ends came to 16 bases.

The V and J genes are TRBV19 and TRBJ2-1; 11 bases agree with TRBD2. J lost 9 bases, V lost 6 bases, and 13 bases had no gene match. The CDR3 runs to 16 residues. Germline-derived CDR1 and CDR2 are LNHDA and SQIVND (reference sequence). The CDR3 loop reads CASSPYPLAGDVEQFF. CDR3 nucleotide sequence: TGTGCCAGTAGCCCCTACCCACTAGCGGGAGATGTTGAGCAGTTCTTC.

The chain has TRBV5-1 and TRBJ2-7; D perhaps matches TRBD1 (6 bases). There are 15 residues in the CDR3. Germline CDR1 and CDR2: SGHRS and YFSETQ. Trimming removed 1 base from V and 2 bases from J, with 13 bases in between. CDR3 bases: TGCGCCAGCAGCTTGACGGGGACAATTCCCTACGAGCAGTACTTC. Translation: CASSLTGTIPYEQYF.

DNA for the CDR3: TGTGCCAGCAGTTACGCTAGCGGGAAGAACAATGAGCAGTTCTTC. This encodes CASSYASGKNNEQFF. The V call is TRBV6-5, the J call TRBJ2-1, with 9 bases aligning to TRBD2. The CDR3 loop spans 15 amino acids. Germline lookup yields CDR1 MNHEY and CDR2 SVGAGI. Germline trimming cut 2 bases from V and 5 bases from J; bases unmatched to any gene: 4.

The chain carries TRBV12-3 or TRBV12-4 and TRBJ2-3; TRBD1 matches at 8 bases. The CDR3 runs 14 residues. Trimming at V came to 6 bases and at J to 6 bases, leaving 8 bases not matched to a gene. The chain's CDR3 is CASSRTGRWDTQYF. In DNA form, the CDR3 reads TGTGCCAGCAGCCGGACAGGGAGATGGGATACGCAGTATTTT.

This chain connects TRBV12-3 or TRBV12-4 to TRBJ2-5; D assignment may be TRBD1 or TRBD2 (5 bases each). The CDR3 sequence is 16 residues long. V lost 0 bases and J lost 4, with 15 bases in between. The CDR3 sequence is CASSLAGDGHPETQYF. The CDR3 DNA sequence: TGTGCCAGCAGTTTAGCAGGGGACGGACACCCAGAGACCCAGTACTTC.

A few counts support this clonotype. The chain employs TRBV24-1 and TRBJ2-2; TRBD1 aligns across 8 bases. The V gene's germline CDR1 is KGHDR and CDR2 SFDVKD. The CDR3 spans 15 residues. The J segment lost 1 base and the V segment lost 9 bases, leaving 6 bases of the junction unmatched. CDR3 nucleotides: TGTGCCACCCAGGGCGGGACAGGGAACACCGGGGAGCTGTTTTTT. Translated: CATQGGTGNTGELFF.

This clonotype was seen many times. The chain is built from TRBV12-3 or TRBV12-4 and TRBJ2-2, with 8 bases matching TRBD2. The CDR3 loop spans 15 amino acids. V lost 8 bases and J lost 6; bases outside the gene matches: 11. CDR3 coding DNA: TGTGCCAGCGACGGGGGGGTGTCAAGTGCCGGGGAGCTGTTTTTT. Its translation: CASDGGVSSAGELFF.

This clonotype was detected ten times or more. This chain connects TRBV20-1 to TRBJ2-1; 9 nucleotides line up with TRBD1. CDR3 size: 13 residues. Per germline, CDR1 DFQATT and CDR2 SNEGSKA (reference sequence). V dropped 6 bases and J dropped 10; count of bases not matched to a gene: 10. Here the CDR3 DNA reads TGCAGTGCAAAAACAGGGGGCCTAGGGGAGCAGTTCTTC. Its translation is CSAKTGGLGEQFF.

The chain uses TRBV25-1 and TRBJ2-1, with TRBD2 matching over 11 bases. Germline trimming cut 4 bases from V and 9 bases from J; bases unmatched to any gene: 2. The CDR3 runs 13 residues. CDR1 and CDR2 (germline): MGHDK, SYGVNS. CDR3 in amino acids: CASSVLAGGEQFF. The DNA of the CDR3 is TGTGCCAGCAGTGTTCTAGCGGGAGGTGAGCAGTTCTTC.

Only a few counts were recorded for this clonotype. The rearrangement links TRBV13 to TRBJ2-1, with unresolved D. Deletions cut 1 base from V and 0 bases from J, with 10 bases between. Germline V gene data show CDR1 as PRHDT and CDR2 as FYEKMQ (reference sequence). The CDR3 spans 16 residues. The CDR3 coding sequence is TGTGCCAGCAGCTTAGTGGCAGAGGTCTCCTACAATGAGCAGTTCTTC. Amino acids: CASSLVAEVSYNEQFF.

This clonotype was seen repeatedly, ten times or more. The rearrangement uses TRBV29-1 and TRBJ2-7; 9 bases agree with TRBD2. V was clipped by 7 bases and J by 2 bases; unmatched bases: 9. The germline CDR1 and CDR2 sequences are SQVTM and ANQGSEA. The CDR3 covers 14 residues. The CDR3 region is CSAKGGLAPYEQYF. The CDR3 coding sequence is TGCAGCGCCAAGGGGGGACTAGCTCCCTACGAGCAGTACTTC.

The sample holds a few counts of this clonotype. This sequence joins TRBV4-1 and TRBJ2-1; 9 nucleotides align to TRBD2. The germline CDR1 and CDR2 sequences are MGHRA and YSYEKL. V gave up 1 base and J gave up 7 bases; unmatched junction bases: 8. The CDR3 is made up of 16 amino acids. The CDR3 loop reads CASSQALGTSRNEQFF. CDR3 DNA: TGCGCCAGCAGCCAAGCCCTCGGGACTAGCAGGAATGAGCAGTTCTTC.

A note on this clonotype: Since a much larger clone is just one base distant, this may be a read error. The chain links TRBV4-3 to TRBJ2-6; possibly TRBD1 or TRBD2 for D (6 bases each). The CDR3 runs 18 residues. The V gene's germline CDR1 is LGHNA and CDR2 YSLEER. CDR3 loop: CASSQAEEGVSGATVLTF. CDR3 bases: TGCGCCAGCAGCCAAGCCGAGGAGGGGGTCTCTGGGGCCACCGTCCTGACTTTC.

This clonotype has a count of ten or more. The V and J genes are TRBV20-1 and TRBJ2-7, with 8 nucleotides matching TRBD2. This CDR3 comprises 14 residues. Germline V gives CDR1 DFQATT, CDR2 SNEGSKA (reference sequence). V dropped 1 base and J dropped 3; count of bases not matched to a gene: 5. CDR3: CSARGLAGYYEQYF. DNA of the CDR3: TGCAGTGCTAGAGGGTTAGCGGGGTACTACGAGCAGTACTTC.

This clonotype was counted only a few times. The CDR3 DNA reads as TGTGCCTGGAGTGGAACGGGGACAGGGGATGGCTACACCTTC. It is translated as CAWSGTGTGDGYTF. The genes are TRBV30 and TRBJ1-2; 10 bases are shared with TRBD1. The germline gives CDR1 GTSNPN, CDR2 SVGIG (reference sequence). The CDR3 runs 14 residues. With V trimmed by 1 base and J by 6 bases, 5 bases remained unmatched.

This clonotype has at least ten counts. The CDR3 is CASSYYYNEQFF. DNA of the CDR3: TGTGCCAGCAGTTATTACTACAATGAGCAGTTCTTC. V and J are TRBV6-2 or TRBV6-3 and TRBJ2-1; D is unclear. Germline V lookup: CDR1 MNHEY, CDR2 SVGEGT. The V gene lost 3 bases and the J gene lost 3 bases, with 3 bases spanning the gap. CDR3 length: 12 residues.

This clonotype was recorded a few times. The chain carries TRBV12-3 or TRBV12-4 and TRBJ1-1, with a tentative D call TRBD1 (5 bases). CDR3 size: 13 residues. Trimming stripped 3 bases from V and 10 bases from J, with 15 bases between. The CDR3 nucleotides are TGTGCCAGCAGTTTTTGGCAGGGAAAGGTAGCTTTCTTT. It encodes CASSFWQGKVAFF.

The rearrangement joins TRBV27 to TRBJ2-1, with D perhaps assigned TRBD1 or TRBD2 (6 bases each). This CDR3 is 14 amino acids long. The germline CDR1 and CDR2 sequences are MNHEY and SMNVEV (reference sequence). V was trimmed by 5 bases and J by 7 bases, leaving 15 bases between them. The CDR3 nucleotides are TGTGCCAGCAGTCCTCATGGGGGGCGGAATGAGCAGTTCTTC. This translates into CASSPHGGRNEQFF.

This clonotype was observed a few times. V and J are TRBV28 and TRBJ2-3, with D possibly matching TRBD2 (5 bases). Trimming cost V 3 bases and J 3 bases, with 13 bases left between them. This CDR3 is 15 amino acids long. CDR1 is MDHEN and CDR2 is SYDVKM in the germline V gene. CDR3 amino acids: CASSFGDYLTDTQYF. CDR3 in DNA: TGTGCCAGCAGTTTCGGTGACTACCTTACAGATACGCAGTATTTT.

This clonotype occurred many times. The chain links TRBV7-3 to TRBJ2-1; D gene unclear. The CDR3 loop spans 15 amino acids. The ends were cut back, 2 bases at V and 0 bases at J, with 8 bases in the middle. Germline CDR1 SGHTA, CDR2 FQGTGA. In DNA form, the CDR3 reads TGTGCCAGCAGCTTAGACGCTAGCTCCTACAATGAGCAGTTCTTC. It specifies CASSLDASSYNEQFF.

In DNA form, the CDR3 reads TGTGCCAGCAGCGCCGCAGGGCGTAGGGACGAGCAGTACTTC. Translation: CASSAAGRRDEQYF. The V and J genes are TRBV9 and TRBJ2-7, with a weak D call TRBD1 (5 bases). Trimming stripped 3 bases from V and 5 bases from J, with 15 bases between. The CDR3 is 14 amino acids. Germline V gene sequence: CDR1 SGDLS, CDR2 YYNGEE.